What follows are 13 T cell receptor beta chains derived from one specimen sequenced in a study of T cell repertoires in cytomegalovirus infection. TCRdb independently ran MiXCR on the reads; one entry per CDR3 protein. The sample shows about 740,000 distinct CDR3 sequences, roughly a third of them seen only once. Sample: PBMCs. These TCRs come from a human donor in good health (CMV status not recorded). Some clones in this sample may be carry-over from other donors' samples.

The CDR3 loop is CASSLSHGTGVKLEEKLFF. The CDR3 bases are TGTGCCAGCAGCTTGTCACATGGGACAGGGGTAAAATTAGAAGAAAAACTGTTTTTT. V usage is TRBV7-6 and J usage is TRBJ1-4; 10 bases are shared with TRBD1. This CDR3 is 19 amino acids long. Germline CDR1 is SGHVS and CDR2 is FNYEAQ. Trimming cost V 3 bases and J 8 bases; bases outside gene matches: 18.

This clonotype occurred a few times. The chain carries TRBV5-6 and TRBJ2-5; 8 nucleotides agree with TRBD2. With 4 bases clipped from V and 2 bases from J, the junction kept 7 bases outside the gene matches. This CDR3 is 15 amino acids long. From germline, CDR1 is SGHDT and CDR2 YYEEEE. The CDR3 sequence is CASSPTGLEQETQYF. Written as DNA, the CDR3 is TGTGCCAGCAGCCCGACGGGACTAGAGCAAGAGACCCAGTACTTC.

V gene TRBV29-1 combines with J gene TRBJ2-1, with 9 nucleotides matching TRBD1. J was trimmed by 3 bases and V by 6 bases; bases with no gene match: 9. CDR1 is SQVTM and CDR2 is ANQGSEA in the germline V gene. This CDR3 region has 15 residues. In nucleotides, the CDR3 is TGCAGCGTCCCGACCCGGGACAGGGACTACAATGAGCAGTTCTTC. It specifies CSVPTRDRDYNEQFF.

V and J are TRBV7-6 and TRBJ2-7; D is uncertain. This CDR3 spans 13 amino acids. Germline V gene sequence: CDR1 SGHVS, CDR2 FNYEAQ. The V and J ends lost 2 bases and 3 bases respectively, with 8 bases between them. The CDR3 nucleotides read TGTGCCAGCAGCTTAACGGCTGTCTACGAGCAGTACTTC. This sequence encodes CASSLTAVYEQYF.

This clonotype was picked up a small number of times. This chain uses TRBV7-6 with TRBJ2-7; 9 bases align to TRBD2. Germline V gene sequence: CDR1 SGHVS, CDR2 FNYEAQ. There are 14 residues in the CDR3. Trimming at V came to 5 bases and at J to 2 bases, leaving 4 bases not matched to a gene. The CDR3 sequence is CASSRSSGAYEQYF. The CDR3 bases are TGTGCCAGCAGCCGATCTAGCGGGGCCTACGAGCAGTACTTC.

V is TRBV7-8 and J is TRBJ2-7; D ambiguous. Deletions cut 0 bases from V and 4 bases from J, with 16 bases between. This CDR3 is 16 amino acids long. Germline V gives CDR1 SGHVS, CDR2 FQNEAQ. CDR3 in DNA: TGTGCCAGCAGCTTAGCGGGTTTTAAATTAGGTTACGAGCAGTACTTC. Its protein is CASSLAGFKLGYEQYF.

CDR3 sequence reads: CASSLAPLPGLAGDNEQFF. The DNA for the CDR3 is TGTGCCAGCAGCTTAGCCCCGCTACCGGGACTAGCGGGAGACAATGAGCAGTTCTTC. The chain has TRBV7-6 and TRBJ2-1; 14 bases map to TRBD2. The V gene's germline CDR1 is SGHVS and CDR2 FNYEAQ. V trimming: 0 bases; J trimming: 5 bases; junction bases outside the gene matches: 9. The CDR3 is 19 residues long.

This clonotype was observed a handful of times. This chain connects TRBV28 to TRBJ2-3, with no clear D. V lost 7 bases to trimming and J lost 3 bases, with 11 bases between them. Per the germline V gene, CDR1 is MDHEN and CDR2 is SYDVKM. CDR3 length equals 13 residues. The chain's CDR3 is CASTNQATDTQYF. CDR3 sequence (DNA): TGTGCCAGCACTAACCAGGCAACAGATACGCAGTATTTT.

V usage is TRBV5-1 and J usage is TRBJ2-2; D not resolved. The CDR3 has 16 residues. V was cut by 2 bases and J by 5 bases, with 16 bases left in between. The germline V gene has CDR1 SGHRS and CDR2 YFSETQ. CDR3: CASSLGLLSKTGELFF. Written as DNA, the CDR3 is TGCGCCAGCAGCTTAGGTTTGCTATCAAAAACCGGGGAGCTGTTTTTT.

This chain uses TRBV5-4 with TRBJ2-6; no firm D call. This CDR3 is built from 16 residues. V lost 1 base to trimming and J lost 1 base, with 9 bases between them. Germline lookup yields CDR1 SGHNT and CDR2 YYREEE (reference sequence). The CDR3 DNA is TGTGCCAGCAGCTTGAGGACGGCATCTGGGGCCAACGTCCTGACTTTC. This sequence encodes CASSLRTASGANVLTF.

This chain links TRBV19 with TRBJ2-7; D gene uncertain. Germline CDR1 reads LNHDA; CDR2 reads SQIVND (reference sequence). V gave up 7 bases and J gave up 0 bases, with 13 bases separating them. The CDR3 extends over 14 amino acids. In DNA form, the CDR3 reads TGTGCCAGTAAAGATGGCGGATACTCCTACGAGCAGTACTTC. It is translated as CASKDGGYSYEQYF.

This chain uses TRBV7-2 with TRBJ1-2; the D gene is possibly TRBD1 (5 bases). The V and J ends lost 6 bases and 4 bases respectively, with 12 bases between them. Germline V lookup: CDR1 SGHTA, CDR2 FQGNSA. The CDR3 covers 13 residues. The CDR3 region has the DNA TGTGCCAGCAGTCAGGGAGGGCTCTATGGCTACACCTTC. Translation gives CASSQGGLYGYTF. Combining the CDR3 with reference TRBV7-2 and TRBJ1-2 gives the whole variable domain GAGVSQSPSNKVTEKGKDVELRCDPISGHTALYWYRQSLGQGLEFLIYFQGNSAPDKSGLPSDRFSAERTGGSVSTLTIQRTQQEDSAVYLCASSQGGLYGYTFGSGTRLTVV.

About this clonotype itself: Sequence at one end of the junction differs from germline and may be a read error. The chain joins TRBV12-3 or TRBV12-4 to TRBJ1-2; 9 bases are shared with TRBD1. The CDR3 is 12 amino acids. This chain's CDR3 is CASLQGARCYNF. The CDR3 DNA reads TGTGCCAGTTTACAGGGGGCACGGTGCTACAACTTC.